The sequence of this T cell receptor beta chain was determined in a study of T cell responses to AZD1222 COVID-19 vaccine. There are 15 residues in the CDR3. V lost 0 bases and J lost 7, with 16 bases in between. Germline V lookup: CDR1 MNHEY, CDR2 SVGAGI. TCRdb's copy holds only in-frame clones and misses some; the assay was immunoSEQ multiplex PCR. Among tens of thousands of clones listed, around 90% were seen once. The sequence derives from an adult who received the AZD1222 COVID-19 vaccine. J is TRBJ2-7 and V is TRBV6-5, with D maybe TRBD2 (5 bases). The specimen was peripheral blood, collected 28 days after the second AZD1222 dose. The CDR3 protein is CASSYSFGERGEQYF. The CDR3 DNA reads as TGTGCCAGCAGTTACTCGTTCGGGGAAAGAGGGGAGCAGTACTTC.